Below, 27 T cell receptor beta chains from the same sample are listed, as sequenced in a study of blood T cell repertoires in COVID-19. The table came from immunoSEQ multiplex PCR; TCRdb's copy has only in-frame clones and leaves some out. The sample carries approximately 35,000 clones, just under 80% recorded once. The sample taken for sequencing was peripheral blood. The receptors were gathered from an elderly man with acute or convalescent COVID-19.

The chain couples TRBV7-2 to TRBJ1-5; perhaps TRBD1 as D (5 bases). The V and J ends lost 0 bases and 7 bases respectively, with 7 bases between them. This CDR3 spans 13 amino acids. CDR1 is SGHTA, CDR2 FQGNSA, per germline. Here the CDR3 reads CASSLAREQPQHF. Here the CDR3 DNA reads TGTGCCAGCAGCTTAGCCAGGGAACAGCCCCAGCATTTT.

This sequence joins TRBV4-1 and TRBJ2-1; the match to TRBD1 covers 10 bases. Germline lookup yields CDR1 MGHRA and CDR2 YSYEKL. This CDR3 region has 16 residues. V trimming: 5 bases; J trimming: 0 bases; junction bases outside the gene matches: 4. The CDR3 is CASSDRDRGSYNEQFF. For the CDR3, the DNA is TGCGCCAGCAGCGACCGGGACAGGGGCTCCTACAATGAGCAGTTCTTC.

The gene calls are TRBV7-7 and TRBJ1-3; tentatively, D is TRBD1 (5 bases). The CDR3 has 16 residues. Trimming cost V 3 bases and J 0 bases, with 12 bases left between them. Per germline, CDR1 SSHAT and CDR2 FNYEAQ (reference sequence). In DNA form, the CDR3 reads TGTGCCAGCAGCTTGGGGCCAGACAACTCTGGAAACACCATATATTTT. Residues: CASSLGPDNSGNTIYF.

This sequence joins TRBV6-5 and TRBJ2-7; a weak D match, TRBD1 (5 bases). The CDR3 totals 13 residues. Looked up from germline, CDR1 is MNHEY and CDR2 is SVGAGI. V lost 0 bases and J 4 bases, leaving 7 bases between the germline ends. As DNA, the CDR3 is TGTGCCAGCAGTTACTCGGCAGGGTACGAGCAGTACTTC. Translating gives CASSYSAGYEQYF.

The chain carries TRBV6-6 and TRBJ1-1; D not certain. The CDR3 contains 12 residues. V dropped 7 bases and J dropped 1 base, with 7 bases sitting between them. Germline-derived CDR1 and CDR2 are MNHNY and SVGAGI (reference sequence). CDR3 sequence: CASNFGNTEAFF. Written as DNA, the CDR3 is TGTGCCAGCAACTTTGGGAACACTGAAGCTTTCTTT.

The chain uses TRBV2 and TRBJ1-5; weak D call: TRBD1 (6 bases). Looked up from germline, CDR1 is SNHLY and CDR2 is FYNNEI. V shed 6 bases and J shed 0 bases, with 15 bases lying between them. This CDR3 contains 16 residues. CDR3 loop: CASRDPQGYSNQPQHF. For the CDR3, the DNA is TGTGCCAGCAGGGACCCACAGGGTTATAGCAATCAGCCCCAGCATTTT.

In its sample, this clone was seen a few times. The CDR3 loop reads CASSLDQGAKKKLFF. In DNA, the CDR3 is TGCGCCAGCAGCCTTGACCAGGGGGCGAAGAAAAAACTGTTTTTT. The gene calls are TRBV4-1 and TRBJ1-4, with 8 bases lining up with TRBD1. The CDR3 sequence is 15 residues long. Germline V gives CDR1 MGHRA, CDR2 YSYEKL. With 4 bases clipped from V and 9 bases from J, the junction kept 10 bases outside the gene matches.

This chain joins TRBV6-1 and TRBJ1-1; a possible D gene is TRBD1 (6 bases). Trimming took 4 bases from V and 8 from J, leaving 23 bases between them. The CDR3 covers 16 residues. Germline assignment: CDR1 MNHNS and CDR2 SASEGT. This chain's CDR3 is CASSGNPTEVRGEAFF. DNA of the CDR3: TGTGCCAGCAGTGGAAATCCGACGGAAGTCAGGGGAGAAGCTTTCTTT.

J is TRBJ1-2 and V is TRBV6-5, with TRBD1 as a possible D gene (5 bases). This CDR3 has 15 amino acids. Germline CDR1 and CDR2: MNHEY and SVGAGI. Trimming removed 6 bases from V and 8 bases from J, with 22 bases in between. CDR3 loop: CASRGPSQGLLGYTF. In nucleotides, the CDR3 is TGTGCCAGCAGGGGTCCCTCTCAGGGATTGCTGGGCTACACCTTC.

The chain carries TRBV10-3 and TRBJ2-5, with D hard to call. The CDR3 runs 13 residues. V lost 2 bases and J 1 base, leaving 5 bases between the germline ends. Germline lookup yields CDR1 ENHRY and CDR2 SYGVKD. The CDR3 here is CAISEGSQETQYF. The CDR3 coding sequence is TGTGCCATCAGTGAGGGCAGCCAAGAGACCCAGTACTTC.

This chain uses TRBV6-5 with TRBJ1-2; TRBD1 aligns across 7 bases. V gave up 6 bases and J gave up 2 bases; unmatched junction bases: 3. The CDR3 is made up of 13 amino acids. CDR1 is MNHEY, CDR2 SVGAGI, per germline. Here the CDR3 DNA reads TGTGCCAGCAGGCCACAGGGGAACTATGGCTACACCTTC. Translating gives CASRPQGNYGYTF.

This clone occurred a few times. The rearrangement links TRBV11-2 to TRBJ2-7, with 7 bases matching TRBD1. The V gene's germline CDR1 is SGHAT and CDR2 FQNNGV. CDR3 length: 14 residues. J was trimmed by 4 bases and V by 2 bases; bases with no gene match: 5. The CDR3 loop is CASSLNRGVYEQYF. The CDR3 nucleotides read TGTGCCAGCAGCTTAAACAGGGGAGTTTACGAGCAGTACTTC.

This clone was counted only a few times. This chain uses TRBV12-1 with TRBJ2-7; the D call of TRBD1 is as the table states it, not checked on the DNA. TRBV12-1 is a known pseudogene. The CDR3 is 15 residues long. CDR3 in DNA: TGTGCCAGCAGCCCAGACAGGAGACGCGCCTACGAGCAGTACTTC. Amino acid sequence: CASSPDRRRAYEQYF.

The chain carries TRBV5-1 and TRBJ2-4; TRBD2 aligns across 7 bases. The V gene end was trimmed by 9 bases and the J gene end by 3 bases; junction bases not matched to a gene: 21. This CDR3 has 18 amino acids. Germline V CDR1 and CDR2: SGHRS, YFSETQ. The CDR3 DNA reads TGCGCCAACAGAGCGGGGAGAGAGACACCAACCTTCAAAAACATTCAGTACTTC. Its translation: CANRAGRETPTFKNIQYF.

This clone occurred a few times. Other DNA sequences from this sample encode an identical CDR3 as well. The J gene is TRBJ1-5, the V gene TRBV10-3; TRBD1 aligns across 10 bases. This CDR3 has 14 amino acids. Germline CDR1 reads ENHRY; CDR2 reads SYGVKD. V was clipped by 8 bases and J by 0 bases; unmatched bases: 1. CDR3 in amino acids: CAIGTGDSNQPQHF. As DNA, the CDR3 is TGTGCCATCGGGACAGGGGATAGCAATCAGCCCCAGCATTTT.

V usage is TRBV9 and J usage is TRBJ2-7, with TRBD2 as a possible D gene (7 bases). V was cut by 6 bases and J by 6 bases, with 25 bases left in between. The CDR3 loop spans 16 amino acids. Germline V gives CDR1 SGDLS, CDR2 YYNGEE. Here the CDR3 DNA reads TGTGCCAGCACCCTATTTAACACAGGGAGGGTGTTCGAGCAGTACTTC. Translated, it gives CASTLFNTGRVFEQYF.

This clone was seen once. This chain uses TRBV12-5 with TRBJ1-3, with D unresolved. Trimming removed 1 base from V and 8 bases from J, with 9 bases in between. Germline V lookup: CDR1 LGHNT, CDR2 FRNRAP. The CDR3 spans 13 residues. CDR3 sequence reads: CASGLAGTDTIYF. The DNA for the CDR3 is TGTGCTAGTGGTTTGGCTGGAACAGACACCATATATTTT.

The V and J genes are TRBV2 and TRBJ2-1; 7 positions match TRBD2. V was clipped by 0 bases and J by 4 bases; unmatched bases: 3. Germline V CDR1 and CDR2: SNHLY, FYNNEI. There are 15 residues in the CDR3. This CDR3 is CASSEASGRYNEQFF. The CDR3 region has the DNA TGTGCCAGCAGTGAAGCTAGCGGGCGGTACAATGAGCAGTTCTTC.

The chain has TRBV4-3 and TRBJ2-7, with 8 bases that match TRBD1. Trimming at V came to 2 bases and at J to 1 base, leaving 7 bases not matched to a gene. The CDR3 consists of 16 residues. The V gene's germline CDR1 is LGHNA and CDR2 YSLEER. The CDR3 DNA reads as TGCGCCAGCAGCCAATCTGCGACAGGGGAGTCCTACGAGCAGTACTTC. This translates into CASSQSATGESYEQYF.

This chain connects TRBV6-6 to TRBJ2-1, with D perhaps matching TRBD1 (5 bases). V lost 5 bases and J lost 0, with 20 bases in between. This CDR3 contains 18 residues. CDR1 is MNHNY, CDR2 SVGAGI, per germline (reference sequence). The DNA of the CDR3 is TGTGCCAGCAGTCCGGCCGGTGGGGCTCCCAGCTCCTACAATGAGCAGTTCTTC. Protein product: CASSPAGGAPSSYNEQFF.

The chain joins TRBV12-3 or TRBV12-4 to TRBJ1-5; 7 bases match TRBD1. The V gene end was trimmed by 10 bases and the J gene end by 4 bases; junction bases not matched to a gene: 7. The CDR3 extends over 13 amino acids. The CDR3 coding sequence is TGTGCCACAGCCGTACAGGGGAATCAGCCCCAGCATTTT. It specifies CATAVQGNQPQHF.

V gene TRBV24-1 combines with J gene TRBJ2-3, with D tentatively TRBD2 (5 bases). The ends were cut back, 0 bases at V and 0 bases at J, with 12 bases in the middle. Germline CDR1 KGHDR, CDR2 SFDVKD. This CDR3 comprises 17 residues. DNA for the CDR3: TGTGCCACCAGTGATTTGGGAGGTTCGACTAGCACAGATACGCAGTATTTT. Residues: CATSDLGGSTSTDTQYF.

V usage is TRBV18 and J usage is TRBJ2-1; 9 bases are shared with TRBD1. Germline V gene lookup returns CDR1 KGHSH and CDR2 LQKENI. CDR3 length: 17 residues. J was trimmed by 0 bases and V by 3 bases; bases with no gene match: 6. In DNA form, the CDR3 reads TGTGCCAGCTCACCTCGACAGGGGGTTAGCTCCTACAATGAGCAGTTCTTC. Translation: CASSPRQGVSSYNEQFF.

This chain joins TRBV11-2 and TRBJ2-1; tentative D call: TRBD1 (7 bases). The CDR3 is 14 amino acids. Germline CDR1 is SGHAT and CDR2 is FQNNGV. The ends were cut back, 2 bases at V and 8 bases at J, with 13 bases in the middle. The CDR3 DNA reads as TGTGCCAGCAGCTTAAGGTCAGGGGGGTATGAGCAGTTCTTC. Encoded protein: CASSLRSGGYEQFF.

The chain combines TRBV5-4 with TRBJ2-4; the match to TRBD2 covers 7 bases. Germline assignment: CDR1 SGHNT and CDR2 YYREEE (reference sequence). The CDR3 consists of 17 residues. The ends lost 2 bases at V and 0 bases at J; junction bases unmatched: 8. CDR3 amino acids: CASSFSRGELAKNIQYF. The CDR3 DNA sequence: TGTGCCAGCAGCTTTTCCCGGGGGGAACTAGCCAAAAACATTCAGTACTTC. The whole variable domain, filled in from reference TRBV5-4 and TRBJ2-4, reads ETGVTQSPTHLIKTRGQQVTLRCSSQSGHNTVSWYQQALGQGPQFIFQYYREEENGRGNFPPRFSGLQFPNYSSELNVNALELDDSALYLCASSFSRGELAKNIQYFGAGTRLSVL.

The sample holds one count of this clone. The chain joins TRBV2 to TRBJ1-2; D is undetermined. Trimming stripped 5 bases from V and 8 bases from J, with 12 bases between. The length of the CDR3 is 12 residues. CDR1 and CDR2 (germline): SNHLY, FYNNEI. CDR3 bases: TGTGCCAGCAGTCCAGGATCAGGCGGCTACACCTTC. Protein: CASSPGSGGYTF.

The chain recombines TRBV10-3 with TRBJ2-7; no clear D gene. The germline V gene has CDR1 ENHRY and CDR2 SYGVKD. V was cut by 4 bases and J by 0 bases, with 13 bases left in between. This CDR3 has 15 residues. The CDR3 nucleotides are TGTGCCATCAGTGGAGGCCCTCGGTTCTCCTACGAGCAGTACTTC. Amino acid sequence: CAISGGPRFSYEQYF.